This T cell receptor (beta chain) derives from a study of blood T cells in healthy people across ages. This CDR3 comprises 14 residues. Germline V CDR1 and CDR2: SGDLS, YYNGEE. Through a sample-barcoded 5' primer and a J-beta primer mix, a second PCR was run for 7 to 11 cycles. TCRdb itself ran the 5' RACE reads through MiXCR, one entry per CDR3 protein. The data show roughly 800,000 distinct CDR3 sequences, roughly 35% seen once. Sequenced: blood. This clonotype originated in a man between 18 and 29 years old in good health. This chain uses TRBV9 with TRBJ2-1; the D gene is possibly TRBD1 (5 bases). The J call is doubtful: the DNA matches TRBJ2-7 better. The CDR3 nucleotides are TGTGCCAGCAGCGTCCCATTGGGGCCCCATGAGCAGTACTTC. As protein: CASSVPLGPHEQYF.